This T cell receptor (beta chain) was found in a study of shared clonotypes between healthy human individuals. TCRdb's table, derived via immunoSEQ multiplex PCR, lists solely in-frame clones and lacks some. The repertoire has some 2.3 million clones, approximately 93% of them found once; the top ten carry about 0.39%. V was pared by 4 bases and J by 2 bases, with 15 bases between. CDR3 length: 15 amino acids. CDR1 and CDR2 (germline): SGDLS, YYNGEE. The sequence was obtained from a man aged 18 to 30 in good health. Some clones in this sample may be carry-over from other donors' samples. This sequence joins TRBV9 and TRBJ1-2; D unresolved. The sequencing sample was made of naive CD4+ T cells from PBMCs. Subset: CD45RA+ positively selected. In DNA, the CDR3 is TGTGCCAGCAGCCTAACCCTAACGGAGAACTATGGCTACACCTTC. Protein sequence: CASSLTLTENYGYTF.